These 9 T cell receptor beta chains were all obtained from the same sample, sequenced in a study of metastatic and nonmetastatic thyroid tumors. TCRdb reanalyzed the PCR reads with MiXCR. The profile covers about 17,000 clones, with less than 40% appearing a single time and roughly 18% taken by the ten largest. Every patient underwent thyroid surgery untreated. Sequencing input: tumor tissue. The receptors shown here come from a female donor with papillary thyroid cancer or a benign thyroid nodule (not recorded which). Some clones in this sample may be carry-over from other donors' samples.

A word on this clone: Other DNA sequences in this sample translate to the same CDR3. The chain has TRBV2 and TRBJ2-7; D may be TRBD1 (7 bases). V was cut by 3 bases and J by 5 bases, with 11 bases left in between. The germline V gene has CDR1 SNHLY and CDR2 FYNNEI. The CDR3 runs 13 residues. CDR3 residues: CASSDRGVDEQYF. The CDR3 DNA is TGTGCCAGCAGTGACAGGGGGGTAGACGAGCAGTACTTC.

A few counts support this clone. The J gene is TRBJ2-7, the V gene TRBV12-3 or TRBV12-4; 9 bases are shared with TRBD1. CDR3 length: 14 amino acids. Unmatched junction bases numbered 2, after V lost 2 bases and J lost 3 bases. CDR3 region: CASSLQDRGYEQYF. Here the CDR3 DNA reads TGTGCCAGCAGTTTACAGGACAGGGGCTACGAGCAGTACTTC.

This clone is medium-sized. DNA for the CDR3: TGCGCCAGCAGCACCTCAAGCAGGTCTTTGGACGACGAGCAGTACTTC. This sequence encodes CASSTSSRSLDDEQYF. This chain connects TRBV4-1 to TRBJ2-7; D remains ambiguous. The CDR3 consists of 16 residues. The V gene's germline CDR1 is MGHRA and CDR2 YSYEKL. Deletions cut 5 bases from V and 5 bases from J, with 22 bases between.

This clone was seen more than once but under ten times. One base away lies a much larger clone, so this may be a sequencing read error. The CDR3 ends on some other residue instead of the conserved phenylalanine or tryptophan, so this is likely a read error. The rearrangement uses TRBV20-1 and TRBJ2-4, with TRBD2 matching 7 bases. With 6 bases clipped from V and 0 bases from J, the junction kept 5 bases outside the gene matches. Germline V gene data show CDR1 as DFQATT and CDR2 as SNEGSKA (reference sequence). The CDR3 extends over 14 amino acids. The CDR3 sequence: CSASREVAKNIQYS. The CDR3 DNA reads as TGCAGTGCGAGTCGGGAGGTAGCCAAAAACATTCAGTACTCC.

Of note for this clone: The CDR3 ends on some other residue instead of the conserved phenylalanine or tryptophan, so this is likely a read error. This rearrangement joins TRBV6-2 or TRBV6-3 to TRBJ1-1; 8 bases fit TRBD1. CDR1 MNHEY and CDR2 SVGEGT come from the germline V gene. The CDR3 is 15 amino acids. CDR3 nucleotide sequence: TGTGACAGCAGTTACGGGGGACAGGAGAACACTGAAGCTTTCTTA. Translation gives CDSSYGGQENTEAFL.

V is TRBV9 and J is TRBJ2-5; tentatively, D is TRBD2 (6 bases). The V and J ends lost 0 bases and 1 base respectively, with 10 bases between them. The germline gives CDR1 SGDLS, CDR2 YYNGEE. The CDR3 is 15 amino acids. The DNA of the CDR3 is TGTGCCAGCAGCGTAGCTGGACTACTCCAAGAGACCCAGTACTTC. Protein sequence: CASSVAGLLQETQYF.

To note about this clone: One end of the junction fails to match germline, which may point to a read error. The rearrangement uses TRBV27 and TRBJ2-7, with TRBD2 identical over 15 bases. The CDR3 covers 16 residues. CDR1 is MNHEY, CDR2 SMNVEV, per germline (reference sequence). CDR3 region: CASNLGLAGGPYEQYF. The CDR3 DNA reads TGTGCCAGCAATTTAGGACTAGCGGGAGGGCCCTACGAGCAGTACTTC.

The gene calls are TRBV30 and TRBJ2-2; D may be TRBD2 (5 bases). The CDR3 loop spans 15 amino acids. Germline V gene data show CDR1 as GTSNPN and CDR2 as SVGIG (reference sequence). The V end was cut by 1 base, the J end by 6 bases, with 15 bases between. The CDR3 protein is CAWSDPYVGAGELFF. The CDR3 nucleotides read TGTGCCTGGAGTGACCCCTATGTGGGAGCCGGGGAGCTGTTTTTT.

This clone is labeled medium-sized (0.01 to 0.1%). J is TRBJ1-4 and V is TRBV5-8, with a tentative D call TRBD1 (6 bases). Germline values: CDR1 SGHTS, CDR2 YDEGEE. Trimming took 4 bases from V and 0 from J, leaving 13 bases between them. The CDR3 consists of 16 residues. CDR3 nucleotides: TGTGCCAGCAGCCCGGGGGACACCACAACTAATGAAAAACTGTTTTTT. Residues: CASSPGDTTTNEKLFF. The whole variable domain, remainder taken from reference TRBV5-8 and TRBJ1-4, is EAGVTQSPTHLIKTRGQQATLRCSPISGHTSVYWYQQALGLGLQFLLWYDEGEERNRGNFPPRFSGRQFPNYSSELNVNALELEDSALYLCASSPGDTTTNEKLFFGSGTQLSVL.